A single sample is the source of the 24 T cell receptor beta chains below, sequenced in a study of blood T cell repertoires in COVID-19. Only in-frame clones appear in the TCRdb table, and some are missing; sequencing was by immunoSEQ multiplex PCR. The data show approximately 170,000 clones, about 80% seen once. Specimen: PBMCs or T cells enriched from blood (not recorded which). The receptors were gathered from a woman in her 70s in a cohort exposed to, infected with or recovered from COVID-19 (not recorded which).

Written as DNA, the CDR3 is TGCGCCAGCAGCCTCACAGCGGCTACGGAGCAGTACTTC. This encodes CASSLTAATEQYF. The V call is TRBV5-1, the J call TRBJ2-7; D might be TRBD2 (5 bases). Trimming pared 4 bases from V and 7 bases from J, leaving 15 bases between. Germline CDR1 SGHRS, CDR2 YFSETQ. The CDR3 length is 13 residues.

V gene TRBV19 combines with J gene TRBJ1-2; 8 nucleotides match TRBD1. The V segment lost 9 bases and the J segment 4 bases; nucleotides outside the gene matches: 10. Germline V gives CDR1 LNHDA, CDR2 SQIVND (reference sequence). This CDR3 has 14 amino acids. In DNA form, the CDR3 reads TGTGCCAGCGACCCAGGGGGCAGGATCTATGGCTACACCTTC. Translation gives CASDPGGRIYGYTF.

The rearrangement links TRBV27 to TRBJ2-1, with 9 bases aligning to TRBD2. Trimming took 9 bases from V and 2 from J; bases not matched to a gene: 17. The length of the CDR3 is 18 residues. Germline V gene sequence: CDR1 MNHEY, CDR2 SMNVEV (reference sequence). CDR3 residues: CASSSGRSPGVAYNEQFF. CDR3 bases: TGTGCCAGTTCGAGCGGGAGGAGCCCGGGGGTGGCCTACAATGAGCAGTTCTTC.

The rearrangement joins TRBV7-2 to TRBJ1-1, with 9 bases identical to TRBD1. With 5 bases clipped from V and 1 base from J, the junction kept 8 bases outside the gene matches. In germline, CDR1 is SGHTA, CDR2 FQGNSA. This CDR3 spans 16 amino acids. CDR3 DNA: TGTGCCAGCAGCACAGGGGGCATCCGAGGGAACACTGAAGCTTTCTTT. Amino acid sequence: CASSTGGIRGNTEAFF.

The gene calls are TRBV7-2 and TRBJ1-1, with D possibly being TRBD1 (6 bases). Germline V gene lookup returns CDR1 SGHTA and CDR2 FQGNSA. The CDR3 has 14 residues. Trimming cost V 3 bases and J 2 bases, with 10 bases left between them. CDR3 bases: TGTGCCAGCAGCTTCCGGACAGATAACACTGAAGCTTTCTTT. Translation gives CASSFRTDNTEAFF.

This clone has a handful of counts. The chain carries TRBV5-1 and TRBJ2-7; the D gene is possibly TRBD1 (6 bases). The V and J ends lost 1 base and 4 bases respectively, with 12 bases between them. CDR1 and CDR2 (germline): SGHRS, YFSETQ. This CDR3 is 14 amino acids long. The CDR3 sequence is CASSLLGQLYEQYF. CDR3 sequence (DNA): TGCGCCAGCAGCTTGTTGGGACAACTTTACGAGCAGTACTTC. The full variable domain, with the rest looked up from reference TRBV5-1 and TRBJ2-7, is KAGVTQTPRYLIKTRGQQVTLSCSPISGHRSVSWYQQTPGQGLQFLFEYFSETQRNKGNFPGRFSGRQFSNSRSEMNVSTLELGDSALYLCASSLLGQLYEQYFGPGTRLTVT.

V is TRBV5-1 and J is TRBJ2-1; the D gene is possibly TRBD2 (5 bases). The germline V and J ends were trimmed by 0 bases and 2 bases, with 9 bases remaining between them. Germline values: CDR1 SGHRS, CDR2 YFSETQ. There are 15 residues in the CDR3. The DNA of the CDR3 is TGCGCCAGCAGCTTGGCTAGCCCGACCTACAATGAGCAGTTCTTC. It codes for CASSLASPTYNEQFF. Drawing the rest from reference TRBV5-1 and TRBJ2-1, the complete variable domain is KAGVTQTPRYLIKTRGQQVTLSCSPISGHRSVSWYQQTPGQGLQFLFEYFSETQRNKGNFPGRFSGRQFSNSRSEMNVSTLELGDSALYLCASSLASPTYNEQFFGPGTRLTVL.

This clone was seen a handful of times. CDR3 protein: CASSLTFPGRVGDTQYF. In nucleotides, the CDR3 is TGTGCCAGCAGCTTAACCTTTCCCGGGAGGGTCGGCGATACGCAGTATTTT. This chain connects TRBV7-2 to TRBJ2-3, with 8 bases that match TRBD2. J lost 6 bases, V lost 2 bases, and 13 bases had no gene match. Germline V gene lookup returns CDR1 SGHTA and CDR2 FQGNSA. There are 17 residues in the CDR3.

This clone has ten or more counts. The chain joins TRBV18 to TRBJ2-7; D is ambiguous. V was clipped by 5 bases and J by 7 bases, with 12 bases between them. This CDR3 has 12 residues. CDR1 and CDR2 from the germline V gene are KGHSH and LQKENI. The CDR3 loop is CASSGQVWEQYF. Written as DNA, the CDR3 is TGTGCCAGCTCAGGTCAGGTATGGGAGCAGTACTTC.

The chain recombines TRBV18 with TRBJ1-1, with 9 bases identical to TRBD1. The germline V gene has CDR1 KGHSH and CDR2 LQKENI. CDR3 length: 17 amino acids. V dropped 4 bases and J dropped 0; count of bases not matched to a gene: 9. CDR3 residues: CASSRTLGQGMNTEAFF. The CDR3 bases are TGTGCCAGCTCACGAACCTTGGGACAGGGTATGAACACTGAAGCTTTCTTT.

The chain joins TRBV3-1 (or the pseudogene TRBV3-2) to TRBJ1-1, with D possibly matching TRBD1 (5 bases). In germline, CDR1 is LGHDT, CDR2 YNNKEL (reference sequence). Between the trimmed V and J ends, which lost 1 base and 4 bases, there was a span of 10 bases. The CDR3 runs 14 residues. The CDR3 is CASSQVGGGTEAFF. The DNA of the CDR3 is TGTGCCAGCAGCCAAGTCGGGGGGGGCACTGAAGCTTTCTTT.

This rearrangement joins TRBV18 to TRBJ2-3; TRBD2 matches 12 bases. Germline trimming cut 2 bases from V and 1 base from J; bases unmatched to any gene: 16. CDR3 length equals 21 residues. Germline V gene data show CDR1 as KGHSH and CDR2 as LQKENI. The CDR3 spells CASSPRRPASGREGGTDTQYF. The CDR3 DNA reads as TGTGCCAGCTCACCAAGGAGGCCGGCTAGCGGGAGGGAAGGCGGCACAGATACGCAGTATTTT. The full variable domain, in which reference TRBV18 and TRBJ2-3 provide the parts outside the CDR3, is NAGVMQNPRHLVRRRGQEARLRCSPMKGHSHVYWYRQLPEEGLKFMVYLQKENIIDESGMPKERFSAEFPKEGPSILRIQQVVRGDSAAYFCASSPRRPASGREGGTDTQYFGPGTRLTVL.

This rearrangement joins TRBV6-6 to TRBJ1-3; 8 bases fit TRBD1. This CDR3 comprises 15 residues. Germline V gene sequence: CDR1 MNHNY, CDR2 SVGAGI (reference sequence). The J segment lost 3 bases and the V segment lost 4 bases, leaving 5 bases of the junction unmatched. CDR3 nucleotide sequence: TGTGCCAGCAGTTCCCAGGGGGCCGGTGGAAACACCATATATTTT. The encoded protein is CASSSQGAGGNTIYF.

For the CDR3, the DNA is TGTGCCAGCAGATTCCTAGCGGGAGAGTGGAATGAGCAGTTCTTC. This encodes CASRFLAGEWNEQFF. The J gene is TRBJ2-1, the V gene TRBV2, with 10 bases fitting TRBD2. The trim removed 6 bases at V and 7 bases at J, leaving 9 bases unmatched. The CDR3 consists of 15 residues. CDR1 and CDR2 from the germline V gene are SNHLY and FYNNEI. Supplemented by reference TRBV2 and TRBJ2-1, the full variable domain reads EPEVTQTPSHQVTQMGQEVILRCVPISNHLYFYWYRQILGQKVEFLVSFYNNEISEKSEIFDDQFSVERPDGSNFTLKIRSTKLEDSAMYFCASRFLAGEWNEQFFGPGTRLTVL.

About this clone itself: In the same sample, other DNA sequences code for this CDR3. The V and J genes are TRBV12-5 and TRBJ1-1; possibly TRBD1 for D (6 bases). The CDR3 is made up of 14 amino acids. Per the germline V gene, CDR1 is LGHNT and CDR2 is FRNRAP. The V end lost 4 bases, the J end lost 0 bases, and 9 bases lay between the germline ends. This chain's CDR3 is CASGSGQLNTEAFF. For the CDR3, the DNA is TGTGCTAGTGGTTCCGGACAGTTGAACACTGAAGCTTTCTTT. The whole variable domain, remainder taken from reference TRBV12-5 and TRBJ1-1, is DARVTQTPRHKVTEMGQEVTMRCQPILGHNTVFWYRQTMMQGLELLAYFRNRAPLDDSGMPKDRFSAEMPDATLATLKIQPSEPRDSAVYFCASGSGQLNTEAFFGQGTRLTVV.

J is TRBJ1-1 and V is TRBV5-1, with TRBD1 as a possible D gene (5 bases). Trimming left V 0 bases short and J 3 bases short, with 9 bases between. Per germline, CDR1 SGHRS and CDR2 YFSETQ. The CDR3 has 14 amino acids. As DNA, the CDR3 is TGCGCCAGCAGCTTGGCCAGGGTGGACACTGAAGCTTTCTTT. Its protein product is CASSLARVDTEAFF.

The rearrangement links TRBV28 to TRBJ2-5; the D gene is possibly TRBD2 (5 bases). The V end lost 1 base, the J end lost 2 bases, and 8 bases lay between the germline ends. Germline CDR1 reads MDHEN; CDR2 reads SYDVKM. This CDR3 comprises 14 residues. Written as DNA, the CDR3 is TGTGCCAGCAGTTTATTGCTAGCACAAGAGACCCAGTACTTC. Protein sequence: CASSLLLAQETQYF.

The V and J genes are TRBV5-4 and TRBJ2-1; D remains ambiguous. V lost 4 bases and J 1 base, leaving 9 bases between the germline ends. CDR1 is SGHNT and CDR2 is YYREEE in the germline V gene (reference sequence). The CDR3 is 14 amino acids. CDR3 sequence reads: CASSVTISYNEQFF. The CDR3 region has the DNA TGTGCCAGCAGCGTTACTATTTCCTACAATGAGCAGTTCTTC.

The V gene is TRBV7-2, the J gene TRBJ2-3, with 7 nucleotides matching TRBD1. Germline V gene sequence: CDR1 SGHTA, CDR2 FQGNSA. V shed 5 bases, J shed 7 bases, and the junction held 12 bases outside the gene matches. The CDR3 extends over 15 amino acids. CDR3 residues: CASSPGTAPLNTQYF. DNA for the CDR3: TGTGCCAGCAGCCCCGGGACAGCACCCCTTAATACGCAGTATTTT. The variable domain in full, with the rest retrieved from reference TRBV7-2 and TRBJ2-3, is GAGVSQSPSNKVTEKGKDVELRCDPISGHTALYWYRQSLGQGLEFLIYFQGNSAPDKSGLPSDRFSAERTGGSVSTLTIQRTQQEDSAVYLCASSPGTAPLNTQYFGPGTRLTVL.

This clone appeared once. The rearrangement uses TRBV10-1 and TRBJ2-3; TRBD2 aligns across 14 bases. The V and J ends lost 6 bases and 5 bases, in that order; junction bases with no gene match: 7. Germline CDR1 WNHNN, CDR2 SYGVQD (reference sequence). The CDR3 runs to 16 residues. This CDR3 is CASSAGLAGVVDTQYF. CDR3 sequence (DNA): TGCGCCAGCAGCGCGGGACTAGCGGGAGTAGTAGATACGCAGTATTTT.

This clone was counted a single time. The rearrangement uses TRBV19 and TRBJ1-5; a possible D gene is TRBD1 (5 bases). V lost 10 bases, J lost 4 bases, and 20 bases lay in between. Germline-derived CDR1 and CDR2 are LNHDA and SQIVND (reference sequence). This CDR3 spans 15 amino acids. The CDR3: CATTSGTRGNQPQHF. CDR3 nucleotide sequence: TGTGCCACCACAAGCGGTACCCGGGGGAATCAGCCCCAGCATTTT.

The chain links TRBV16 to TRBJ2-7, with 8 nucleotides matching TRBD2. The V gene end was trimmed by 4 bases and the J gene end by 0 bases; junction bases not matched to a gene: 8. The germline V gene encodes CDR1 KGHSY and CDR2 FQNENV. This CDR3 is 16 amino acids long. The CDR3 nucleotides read TGTGCCAGCAGCCCTGTACCGGGACTAGACTCCTACGAGCAGTACTTC. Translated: CASSPVPGLDSYEQYF.

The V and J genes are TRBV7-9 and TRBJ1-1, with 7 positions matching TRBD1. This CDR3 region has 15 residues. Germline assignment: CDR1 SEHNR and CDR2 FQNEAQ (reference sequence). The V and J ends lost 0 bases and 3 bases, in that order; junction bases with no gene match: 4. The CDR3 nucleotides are TGTGCCAGCAGCTTAGCAGGGGGCAGGGACACTGAAGCTTTCTTT. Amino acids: CASSLAGGRDTEAFF.

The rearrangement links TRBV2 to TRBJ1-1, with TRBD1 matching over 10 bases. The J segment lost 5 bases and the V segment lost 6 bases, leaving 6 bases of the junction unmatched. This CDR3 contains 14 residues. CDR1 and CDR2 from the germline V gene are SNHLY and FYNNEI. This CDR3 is CASSPDRGRTEAFF. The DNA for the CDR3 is TGTGCCAGCAGCCCAGACAGGGGGCGAACTGAAGCTTTCTTT. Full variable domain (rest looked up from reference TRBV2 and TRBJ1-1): EPEVTQTPSHQVTQMGQEVILRCVPISNHLYFYWYRQILGQKVEFLVSFYNNEISEKSEIFDDQFSVERPDGSNFTLKIRSTKLEDSAMYFCASSPDRGRTEAFFGQGTRLTVV.